A selection of T cell receptor beta chains follows, all from one sample in a study of blood T cell repertoires in COVID-19. Produced via immunoSEQ multiplex PCR; TCRdb's table is partial and in-frame only. The data contain more than 95,000 clones, roughly 80% of them singletons. What was sequenced was peripheral blood. These receptors were collected from a man aged 55 to 69 with acute or convalescent COVID-19. CDR3s include the opening cysteine and the closing phenylalanine or tryptophan. Fields, in order: D gene, clone size, V gene, J gene, CDR3 protein, CDR3 DNA. A D gene is named only where the DNA matches it firmly. Clone size is shown for a subset of rows, as once, few, many or a class of expanded clone.

TRBD2,.,TRBV27,TRBJ2-7,CASRGTSGVEQYF,TGTGCCAGCAGAGGGACTAGCGGGGTCGAGCAGTACTTC
TRBD1,once,TRBV5-1,TRBJ1-1,CASSFDRGHGNTEAFF,TGCGCCAGCAGCTTTGACAGGGGGCATGGGAACACTGAAGCTTTCTTT
TRBD1,.,TRBV12-5,TRBJ2-5,CASGGTGGSETQYF,TGTGCTAGTGGCGGGACAGGGGGCTCAGAGACCCAGTACTTC
TRBD1,.,TRBV5-1,TRBJ2-6,CASSSPQGSSSGANVLTF,TGCGCCAGCAGCTCCCCACAGGGGAGCTCTTCTGGGGCCAACGTCCTGACTTTC
TRBD1,.,TRBV30,TRBJ1-2,CAWSPPNRDRGPGYTF,TGTGCCTGGAGTCCCCCCAACCGGGACAGGGGGCCTGGCTACACCTTC
.,once,TRBV4-2,TRBJ1-1,CASSQQDRRNTEAFF,TGTGCCAGCAGCCAACAGGACAGAAGGAACACTGAAGCTTTCTTT
.,.,TRBV7-2,TRBJ1-2,CASSLDFPSDGYTF,TGTGCCAGCAGCTTAGACTTCCCATCTGATGGCTACACCTTC
.,.,TRBV11-2,TRBJ2-5,CASSLGVVDSFQETQYF,TGTGCCAGCAGCTTAGGGGTCGTGGACAGCTTCCAAGAGACCCAGTACTTC
TRBD2,.,TRBV6-6,TRBJ2-1,CASTSGSYNEQFF,TGTGCCAGCACTAGCGGGAGTTATAATGAGCAGTTCTTC
.,once,TRBV30,TRBJ2-2,CAWNPGSRRAGELFF,TGTGCCTGGAACCCAGGATCGAGGAGGGCCGGGGAGCTGTTTTTT
.,few,TRBV7-9,TRBJ2-7,CASSDKGPNEQYF,TGTGCCAGCAGCGACAAAGGCCCGAACGAGCAGTACTTC
TRBD1,few,TRBV11-3,TRBJ2-5,CASSGRHDRARETQYF,TGTGCCAGCAGCGGGCGCCATGACAGGGCGCGGGAGACCCAGTACTTC
.,.,TRBV2,TRBJ1-5,CASSAQKNQPQHF,TGTGCCAGCAGTGCTCAGAAGAATCAGCCCCAGCATTTT
TRBD1,.,TRBV28,TRBJ1-2,CASSPWTGGWGIYGYTF,TGTGCCAGCAGTCCATGGACAGGGGGTTGGGGAATCTATGGCTACACCTTC
.,.,TRBV18,TRBJ2-7,CASLSSPRGSYEQYF,TGTGCCAGCTTATCCTCCCCCAGGGGCTCCTACGAGCAGTACTTC
.,.,TRBV24-1,TRBJ2-1,CATSDSHGSSYNEQFF,TGTGCCACCAGTGATTCGCACGGGAGCTCCTACAATGAGCAGTTCTTC
TRBD2,.,TRBV24-1,TRBJ2-1,CATSATSGRRREQFF,TGTGCCACCAGTGCCACGAGCGGGAGACGACGTGAGCAGTTCTTC
.,.,TRBV19,TRBJ2-1,CASSISTSGQFF,TGTGCCAGTAGTATTAGTACGAGTGGGCAGTTCTTC
.,.,TRBV18,TRBJ2-7,CASSALEGYEQYF,TGTGCCAGCTCAGCTCTGGAGGGGTACGAGCAGTACTTC
.,.,TRBV28,TRBJ2-1,CASWDFSTSSYNEQFF,TGTGCCAGCTGGGACTTCTCCACGAGCTCCTACAATGAGCAGTTCTTC
TRBD1,.,TRBV18,TRBJ2-5,CASSLGTGDEETQYF,TGTGCCAGCTCACTGGGGACAGGGGACGAAGAGACCCAGTACTTC
.,once,TRBV5-6,TRBJ1-2,CASRLTPGHRYTF,TGTGCCAGCAGGCTAACCCCGGGACACCGCTACACCTTC
TRBD1,.,TRBV5-1,TRBJ2-3,CASSRPQKGAPDTQYF,TGCGCCAGCAGCCGCCCTCAAAAGGGGGCGCCAGATACGCAGTATTTT
.,.,TRBV29-1,TRBJ1-2,CSVEPVGRYGYTF,TGCAGCGTTGAACCGGTTGGGCGCTATGGCTACACCTTC
TRBD2,.,TRBV27,TRBJ2-7,CASRTSGKYEQYF,TGTGCCAGCAGGACTAGCGGGAAGTACGAGCAGTACTTC
.,.,TRBV24-1,TRBJ1-1,CATSDLRGSGAFF,TGTGCCACCAGTGATTTGAGGGGCAGCGGGGCTTTCTTT
.,once,TRBV6-5,TRBJ1-5,CASTPGRGDQPQHF,TGTGCCAGCACCCCGGGACGGGGGGATCAGCCCCAGCATTTT
.,.,TRBV24-1,TRBJ1-5,CATSDPLAGDQPQHF,TGTGCCACCAGTGATCCCCTGGCAGGGGATCAGCCCCAGCATTTT
TRBD1,.,TRBV19,TRBJ2-1,CASRDRGGLGDEQFF,TGTGCCAGTCGGGACAGGGGGGGATTGGGCGATGAGCAGTTCTTC
.,.,TRBV18,TRBJ1-5,CASSPLPGASNQPQHF,TGTGCCAGCTCACCTCTCCCAGGGGCCTCCAATCAGCCCCAGCATTTT
.,.,TRBV5-1,TRBJ1-5,CASSLSGGEQPQHF,TGCGCCAGCAGCTTGTCGGGGGGAGAGCAGCCCCAGCATTTT
.,.,TRBV6-2/TRBV6-3,TRBJ1-5,CASSYVLGGSNQPQHF,TGTGCCAGCAGTTATGTGTTAGGGGGTAGCAATCAGCCCCAGCATTTT
TRBD1,.,TRBV18,TRBJ1-1,CASSPGTGGNTEAFF,TGTGCCAGCTCACCCGGAACAGGGGGAAACACTGAAGCTTTCTTT
TRBD2,.,TRBV4-1,TRBJ2-3,CASSQDSQREESTDTQYF,TGCGCCAGCAGCCAAGATTCCCAGCGGGAGGAGTCCACAGATACGCAGTATTTT
TRBD1,.,TRBV12-5,TRBJ1-2,CASGWAPGGGYTF,TGTGCTAGTGGTTGGGCCCCAGGGGGGGGCTACACCTTC
.,many,TRBV10-3,TRBJ2-7,CAIWDSGTYEQYF,TGTGCCATCTGGGATAGCGGTACCTACGAGCAGTACTTC
TRBD1,.,TRBV7-7,TRBJ1-2,CASSPGQGYGYTF,TGTGCTAGCAGCCCAGGACAGGGGTATGGCTACACCTTC
.,.,TRBV30,TRBJ2-5,CAWRTGPETQYF,TGTGCCTGGAGAACAGGGCCGGAGACCCAGTACTTC
.,.,TRBV28,TRBJ1-1,CASSLLGQTLNTEAFF,TGTGCCAGCAGTTTATTGGGGCAGACGTTGAACACTGAAGCTTTCTTT
.,.,TRBV6-6,TRBJ1-1,CASSNTARYEAFF,TGTGCCAGCAGCAACACAGCTCGCTATGAAGCTTTCTTT
TRBD1,.,TRBV7-8,TRBJ1-5,CASSLAGQDPDQPQHF,TGTGCCAGCAGCTTAGCGGGACAGGATCCGGATCAGCCCCAGCATTTT
TRBD2,.,TRBV9,TRBJ2-7,CASSAIGLAGSQQYF,TGTGCCAGCAGCGCCATCGGACTAGCGGGATCTCAGCAGTACTTC
.,.,TRBV6-6,TRBJ2-1,CASSYEKGGYNEQFF,TGTGCCAGCAGTTATGAGAAAGGGGGCTACAATGAGCAGTTCTTC
.,.,TRBV15,TRBJ1-2,CATSRDPGSEDGYTF,TGTGCCACCAGCAGAGATCCCGGCAGCGAAGATGGCTACACCTTC
TRBD1,.,TRBV15,TRBJ2-2,CATSRGDSGELFF,TGTGCCACCAGCAGAGGGGACAGCGGGGAGCTGTTTTTT